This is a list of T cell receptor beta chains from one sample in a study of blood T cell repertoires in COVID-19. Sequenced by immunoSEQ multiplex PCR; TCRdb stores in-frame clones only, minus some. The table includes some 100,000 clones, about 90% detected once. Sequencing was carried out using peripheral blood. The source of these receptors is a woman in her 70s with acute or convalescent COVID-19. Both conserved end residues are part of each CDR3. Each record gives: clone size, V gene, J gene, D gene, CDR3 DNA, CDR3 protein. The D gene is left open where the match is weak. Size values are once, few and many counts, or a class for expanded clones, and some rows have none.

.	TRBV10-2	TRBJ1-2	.	TGCGCCAGCACCGCGGACAGAAACTATGGCTACACCTTC	CASTADRNYGYTF
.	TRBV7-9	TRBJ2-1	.	TGTGCCAGCAGCCCCCTGTCATGGGGCTCAGGTCTTAATGAGCAGTTCTTC	CASSPLSWGSGLNEQFF
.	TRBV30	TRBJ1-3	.	TGTGCCTGGAGTGGGGCAGGGCGAGGTGGAAACACCATATATTTT	CAWSGAGRGGNTIYF
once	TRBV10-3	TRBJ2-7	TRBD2	TGTGCCATCAGGACTAGCGGGAGTGGGGTCTACGAGCAGTACTTC	CAIRTSGSGVYEQYF
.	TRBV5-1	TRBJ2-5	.	TGCGCCAGCAGCACGGGGCAAGAGACCCAGTACTTC	CASSTGQETQYF
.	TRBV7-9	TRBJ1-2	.	TGTGCCAGCAGCTTAGCTGAGGGGGTACTTGGCTACACCTTC	CASSLAEGVLGYTF
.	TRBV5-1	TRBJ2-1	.	TGCGCCAGCAGCTTGGAAGGGGGATCATACAATGAGCAGTTCTTC	CASSLEGGSYNEQFF
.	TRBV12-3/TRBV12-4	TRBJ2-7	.	TGTGCCAGCAGCCCGCCGGGATTGGAGCAGTACTTC	CASSPPGLEQYF
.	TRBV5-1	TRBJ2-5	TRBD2	TGCGCCAGCCGAACTAGCGGGGGGGCTCAAGAGACCCAGTACTTC	CASRTSGGAQETQYF
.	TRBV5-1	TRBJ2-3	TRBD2	TGCGCCAGCAGCTCGGGAAGCGGGGGGGCCTCCGGCCGGGCAGATACGCAGTATTTT	CASSSGSGGASGRADTQYF
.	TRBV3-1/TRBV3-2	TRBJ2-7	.	TGTGCCAGCGGGGGGGCGTACGAGCAGTACTTC	CASGGAYEQYF
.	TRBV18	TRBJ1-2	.	TGTGCCAGCTCACCACAGACAGCGTCCTATGGCTACACCTTC	CASSPQTASYGYTF
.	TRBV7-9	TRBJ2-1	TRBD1	TGTGCCAGCAGCTTCGGACAGGGCTCCTACAATGAGCAGTTCTTC	CASSFGQGSYNEQFF
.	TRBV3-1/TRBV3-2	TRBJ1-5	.	TGTGCCAGCAGCCAAGAGGGGGGGGTTCAGCCCCAGCATTTT	CASSQEGGVQPQHF
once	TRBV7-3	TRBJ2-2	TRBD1	TGTGCCAGCAGCTTGACAGGGGGCGCGGGCACCGGGGAGCTGTTTTTT	CASSLTGGAGTGELFF
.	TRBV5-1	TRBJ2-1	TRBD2	TGCGCCAGCAGCTTGCAGGGAGGGTCCTACAATGAGCAGTTCTTC	CASSLQGGSYNEQFF
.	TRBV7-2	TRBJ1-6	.	TGTGCCAGCAGCCTGGTGGCAGGGATAACGGATTCACCCCTCCACTTT	CASSLVAGITDSPLHF
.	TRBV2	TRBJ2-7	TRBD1	TGTGCCAGCAGGATACCGGGACAGGGGCAAGGATCCTACGAGCAGTACTTC	CASRIPGQGQGSYEQYF
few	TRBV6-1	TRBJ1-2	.	TGTGCCAGCAGTGAGGAGGGGCCAGCCACCTTC	CASSEEGPATF
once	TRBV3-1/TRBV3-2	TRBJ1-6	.	TGTGCCAGCAGCCAAGCCCACAGGAGATCACCCCTCCACTTT	CASSQAHRRSPLHF
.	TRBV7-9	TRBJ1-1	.	TGTGCCAGCAGCCTATGGGGAGCGGACAGTGCTGAAGCTTTCTTT	CASSLWGADSAEAFF
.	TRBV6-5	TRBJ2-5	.	TGTGCCAGCAGGATGTCGCCGCGGGAGACCCAGTACTTC	CASRMSPRETQYF
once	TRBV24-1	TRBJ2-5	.	TGTGCCACCAGTGATTTGCGGGGTCTCCAAGAGACCCAGTACTTC	CATSDLRGLQETQYF
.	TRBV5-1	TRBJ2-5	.	TGCGCCAGCAGTTTGGGACACAACGAGGAGACCCAGTACTTC	CASSLGHNEETQYF
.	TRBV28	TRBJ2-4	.	TGTGCCAGCAACGGGGGGCATTTATCCAAAAACATTCAGTACTTC	CASNGGHLSKNIQYF
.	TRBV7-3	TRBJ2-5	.	TGTGCCAGCAGCTCCGACAACCTCCTTGGGACCCAGTACTTC	CASSSDNLLGTQYF
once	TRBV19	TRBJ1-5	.	TGTGCCAGTAGTAAAAAAGGGCAGGGTAGCAATCAGCCCCAGCATTTT	CASSKKGQGSNQPQHF
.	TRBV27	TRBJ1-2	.	TGTGCCAGCAGTGAATACCCCTCGGGCAGGGCTGGCTATGGCTACACCTTC	CASSEYPSGRAGYGYTF
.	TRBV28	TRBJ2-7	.	TGTGCCAGCAGTTTAGAGGCTTTCGAGCAGTACTTC	CASSLEAFEQYF
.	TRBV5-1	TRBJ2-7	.	TGCGCCAGCAGGTGGGACCCCTCCATCGGGAGTTTAGACTACGAGCAGTACTTC	CASRWDPSIGSLDYEQYF
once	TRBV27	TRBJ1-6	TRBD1	TGTGCCAGCAGTTTCCGGGACAGAGATTCACCCCTCCACTTT	CASSFRDRDSPLHF
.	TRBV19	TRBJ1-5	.	TGTGCCAGTAGTATAGGAGGTTATAGCAATCAGCCCCAGCATTTT	CASSIGGYSNQPQHF
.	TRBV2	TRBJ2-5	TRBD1	TGTGCCAGCAGAACCGGGACAGGGAAACAAGAGACCCAGTACTTC	CASRTGTGKQETQYF
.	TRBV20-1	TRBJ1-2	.	TGCAGTGCCCCGCAGGGTGGCTACACCTTC	CSAPQGGYTF
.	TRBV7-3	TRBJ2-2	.	TGTGCCAGCAGCTTAACCAGGCGAGTGAACACCGGGGAGCTGTTTTTT	CASSLTRRVNTGELFF
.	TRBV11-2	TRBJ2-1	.	TGTGCCAGCAGCTTGGTTACAACCTACAATGAGCAGTTCTTC	CASSLVTTYNEQFF
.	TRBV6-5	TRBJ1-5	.	TGTGCCAGCATGGAGAGAGAGAATCAGCCCCAGCATTTT	CASMERENQPQHF
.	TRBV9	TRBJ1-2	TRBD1	TGTGCCAGCAGCGTAGTCGGGAGCTGGGACAGGGCTGGCTACACCTTC	CASSVVGSWDRAGYTF
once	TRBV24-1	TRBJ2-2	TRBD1	TGTGCCACCAGTGCGGGTGACAGGGGCACCGGGGAGCTGTTTTTT	CATSAGDRGTGELFF
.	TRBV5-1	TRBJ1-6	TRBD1	TGCGCCAGCAGCTTGAGTGGGACAGGGTCTTCACCCCTCCACTTT	CASSLSGTGSSPLHF
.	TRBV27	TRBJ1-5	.	TGTGCCAGCAGGGGGGGTGGCGGCAATCAGCCCCAGCATTTT	CASRGGGGNQPQHF
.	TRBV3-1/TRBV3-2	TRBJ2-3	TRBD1	TGTGCCAGCAGCCAATCGGACAGGGTGAGCACAGATACGCAGTATTTT	CASSQSDRVSTDTQYF
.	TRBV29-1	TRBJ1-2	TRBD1	TGCAGCGTCGGGACAGGGATTAGGTATGGCTACACCTTC	CSVGTGIRYGYTF
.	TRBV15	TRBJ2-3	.	TGTGCCACCAGCAGAGATCGGACAGTTCGAGATACGCAGTATTTT	CATSRDRTVRDTQYF
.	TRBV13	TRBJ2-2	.	TGTGCCAGCAGCTTGGTTAGCAGAGCGAACACCGGGGAGCTGTTTTTT	CASSLVSRANTGELFF
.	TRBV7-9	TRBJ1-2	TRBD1	TGTGCCAGCAGCTACTCCGGGACAGCCTCCGTTGGGGGCTACACCTTC	CASSYSGTASVGGYTF
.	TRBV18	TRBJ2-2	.	TGTGCCAGCTCACCGGACTGGGGCGGGGAGCTGTTTTTT	CASSPDWGGELFF
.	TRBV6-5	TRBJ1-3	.	TGTGCCAGCATCAGCGATTTCTACGGAAACACCATATATTTT	CASISDFYGNTIYF
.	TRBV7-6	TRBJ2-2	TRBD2	TGTGCCAGCAGCTTTGGGACTATGAACACCGGGGAGCTGTTTTTT	CASSFGTMNTGELFF